This T cell receptor (beta chain) was recorded in a study of T cell repertoires in cytomegalovirus infection. Overall study findings and caveats: Cumulative frequency (of public TCR beta family members) identified carriers of CMV plus the relevant HLA.

With regard to this clonotype: Its antigen is unknown.

Trimming stripped 4 bases from V and 2 bases from J, with 12 bases between. The CDR3 spans 14 residues. Germline CDR1 SEHNR, CDR2 FQNEAQ (reference sequence). Each CDR3 protein is one row after TCRdb ran MiXCR on the reads. The sample consists of around 450,000 distinct CDR3 sequences, approximately 30% of them appearing once. This chain joins TRBV7-9 and TRBJ2-7; either TRBD1 or TRBD2 may supply D (6 bases each). Input material: PBMCs. The clonotype originates from a human donor in good health (CMV status not recorded). Some clones in this sample may be carry-over from other donors' samples. The CDR3 spells CASSWGDNTYEQYF. CDR3 DNA: TGTGCCAGCAGCTGGGGGGACAATACCTACGAGCAGTACTTC.